This T cell receptor beta chain was obtained from a study of control samples from healthy donors and cancer patients. Germline loops: CDR1 MGHRA, CDR2 YSYEKL. The CDR3 is 15 residues long. With 1 base removed from V and 0 bases from J, the gap between germline ends came to 6 bases. The data were produced by immunoSEQ multiplex PCR, yet TCRdb's version contains in-frame clones alone and is incomplete. The data contain 100,000 to 130,000 clones, almost 85% of them singletons. J is TRBJ2-2 and V is TRBV4-1; possibly TRBD1 for D (5 bases). The sample consisted of blood. The clonotype was recovered from a man aged 18 to 29 in good health. The CDR3 nucleotides are TGCGCCAGCAGCCAAGGGGGCTCGAACACCGGGGAGCTGTTTTTT. It is translated as CASSQGGSNTGELFF.